Sequencing of this T cell receptor beta chain was carried out in a study of blood T cell repertoires in COVID-19. The CDR3 totals 12 residues. V lost 2 bases and J lost 5, with 4 bases in between. CDR1 LNHDA and CDR2 SQIVND come from the germline V gene (reference sequence). Some clones are missing from TCRdb's copy, which holds only in-frame ones; the method was immunoSEQ multiplex PCR. The top ten hold around 10% of the sample, which has about 230,000 clones, just over 85% seen once. This clone was seen only once. Other DNA sequences within the sample encode an identical CDR3. This clonotype was obtained from a man between 50 and 59 years old with COVID-19, enrolled during active disease. The sequenced sample consisted of peripheral blood. The chain uses TRBV19 and TRBJ2-1; D ambiguous. CDR3 sequence reads: CASSIINNEQFF. The CDR3 nucleotides read TGTGCCAGTAGTATAATCAACAATGAGCAGTTCTTC.